The rows below give T cell receptor beta chains drawn from one sample of a study of beta chain features in type 1 diabetes. The assay was immunoSEQ multiplex PCR, and TCRdb's table has in-frame clones only and misses some. Here the sample spans under 150,000 clones, less than 9% being singletons. The sequenced sample consisted of central memory CD4+ T cells from blood. These receptors all stem from a woman aged 30 to 39 in good health. Each CDR3 is given with its conserved first and last residue. Each record gives: D gene, J gene, V gene, clone size, CDR3 protein, CDR3 DNA. The D gene is left open where the match is weak. Not all rows give a size; the values are once, few, many and, for expanded clones, a class.

D gene: TRBD1
J gene: TRBJ2-7
V gene: TRBV10-3
clone size: few
CDR3 protein: CAISESDRAQTYEQYF
CDR3 DNA: TGTGCCATCAGTGAGTCAGACAGGGCGCAAACCTACGAGCAGTACTTC

D gene: .
J gene: TRBJ1-1
V gene: TRBV30
clone size: .
CDR3 protein: CAWSVQGRGTEAFF
CDR3 DNA: TGTGCCTGGAGTGTGCAGGGCCGCGGCACTGAAGCTTTCTTT

D gene: TRBD2
J gene: TRBJ2-3
V gene: TRBV15
clone size: many
CDR3 protein: CATSPPPRTSGSDTQYF
CDR3 DNA: TGTGCCACCAGCCCCCCTCCCCGGACTAGCGGTTCGGATACGCAGTATTTT

D gene: .
J gene: TRBJ2-4
V gene: TRBV28
clone size: .
CDR3 protein: CASSSQGVGNIQYF
CDR3 DNA: TGTGCCAGCAGTTCCCAGGGTGTTGGAAACATTCAGTACTTC

D gene: TRBD2
J gene: TRBJ2-5
V gene: TRBV27
clone size: few
CDR3 protein: CASTVTSATQETQYF
CDR3 DNA: TGTGCCAGCACCGTGACTAGCGCAACTCAAGAGACCCAGTACTTC

D gene: TRBD1
J gene: TRBJ1-5
V gene: TRBV18
clone size: few
CDR3 protein: CASSRMVTGGSIDGDQPQHF
CDR3 DNA: TGTGCCAGCTCACGAATGGTGACAGGGGGCTCAATAGATGGAGATCAGCCCCAGCATTTT

D gene: .
J gene: TRBJ1-1
V gene: TRBV5-4
clone size: few
CDR3 protein: CASSFGDGTRRKGAFF
CDR3 DNA: TGTGCCAGCAGCTTTGGAGACGGGACTCGTCGAAAGGGCGCTTTCTTT

D gene: TRBD2
J gene: TRBJ2-3
V gene: TRBV18
clone size: .
CDR3 protein: CASSRSGSVWDTQYF
CDR3 DNA: TGTGCCAGCTCCCGGAGCGGGAGCGTTTGGGATACGCAGTATTTT

D gene: TRBD1
J gene: TRBJ2-1
V gene: TRBV28
clone size: few
CDR3 protein: CASSRTGRSDEQFF
CDR3 DNA: TGTGCCAGCAGTAGGACAGGGAGGAGCGATGAGCAGTTCTTC

D gene: TRBD1
J gene: TRBJ2-3
V gene: TRBV9
clone size: .
CDR3 protein: CASTQGQLSTDTQYF
CDR3 DNA: TGTGCCAGCACCCAGGGACAGCTCAGCACAGATACGCAGTATTTT

D gene: .
J gene: TRBJ2-3
V gene: TRBV7-2
clone size: few
CDR3 protein: CATLAGGSTDTQYF
CDR3 DNA: TGTGCCACCCTGGCTGGGGGGAGCACAGATACGCAGTATTTT

D gene: .
J gene: TRBJ2-3
V gene: TRBV7-6
clone size: few
CDR3 protein: CASSFSATTDTQYF
CDR3 DNA: TGTGCCAGCAGCTTTAGTGCAACCACAGATACGCAGTATTTT

D gene: TRBD1
J gene: TRBJ2-1
V gene: TRBV27
clone size: .
CDR3 protein: CASSNSQGALPVEQFF
CDR3 DNA: TGTGCCAGCAGCAATAGCCAGGGGGCGCTCCCCGTTGAGCAGTTCTTC

D gene: TRBD2
J gene: TRBJ2-5
V gene: TRBV5-1
clone size: .
CDR3 protein: CASSPQTSGQETQYF
CDR3 DNA: TGCGCCAGCAGCCCACAAACTAGCGGCCAAGAGACCCAGTACTTC

D gene: .
J gene: TRBJ2-2
V gene: TRBV15
clone size: .
CDR3 protein: CATSRDYQGRSTGELFF
CDR3 DNA: TGTGCCACCAGCAGAGATTATCAGGGCCGAAGCACCGGGGAGCTGTTTTTT

D gene: .
J gene: TRBJ2-7
V gene: TRBV2
clone size: many
CDR3 protein: CAGAGRAYEQYF
CDR3 DNA: TGTGCCGGCGCGGGTAGGGCCTACGAGCAGTACTTC

D gene: TRBD2
J gene: TRBJ2-3
V gene: TRBV9
clone size: few
CDR3 protein: CASSVLSGNTDTQYF
CDR3 DNA: TGTGCCAGCAGCGTCCTGAGCGGGAACACAGATACGCAGTATTTT

D gene: .
J gene: TRBJ2-1
V gene: TRBV27
clone size: many
CDR3 protein: CASRAIGGNNEQFF
CDR3 DNA: TGTGCCAGCAGGGCTATAGGCGGCAACAATGAGCAGTTCTTC

D gene: TRBD2
J gene: TRBJ2-5
V gene: TRBV11-2
clone size: .
CDR3 protein: CASSLEISGRPQETQYF
CDR3 DNA: TGTGCCAGCAGCTTAGAGATTAGCGGGAGACCGCAAGAGACCCAGTACTTC

D gene: .
J gene: TRBJ1-4
V gene: TRBV5-1
clone size: few
CDR3 protein: CASSPTQDTNEKLFF
CDR3 DNA: TGCGCCAGCAGCCCGACACAGGATACTAATGAAAAACTGTTTTTT

D gene: TRBD2
J gene: TRBJ2-1
V gene: TRBV5-1
clone size: few
CDR3 protein: CASSSSIAGGSYNEQFF
CDR3 DNA: TGCGCCAGCAGCTCCAGTATAGCGGGAGGCTCCTACAATGAGCAGTTCTTC

D gene: .
J gene: TRBJ2-7
V gene: TRBV7-3
clone size: few
CDR3 protein: CASSLGGLPSYEQYF
CDR3 DNA: TGTGCCAGCAGCTTGGGCGGGCTCCCCTCCTACGAGCAGTACTTC

D gene: TRBD2
J gene: TRBJ2-5
V gene: TRBV11-3
clone size: .
CDR3 protein: CASSVGLLGQETQYF
CDR3 DNA: TGTGCCAGCAGCGTGGGACTACTAGGTCAAGAGACCCAGTACTTC

D gene: TRBD1
J gene: TRBJ2-1
V gene: TRBV11-2
clone size: few
CDR3 protein: CASSLEGQGSYEQFF
CDR3 DNA: TGTGCCAGCAGCTTAGAGGGACAGGGTAGCTATGAGCAGTTCTTC

D gene: TRBD2
J gene: TRBJ2-2
V gene: TRBV10-3
clone size: .
CDR3 protein: CATSENTGELFF
CDR3 DNA: TGTGCAACTAGCGAGAACACCGGGGAGCTGTTTTTT

D gene: TRBD2
J gene: TRBJ2-1
V gene: TRBV25-1
clone size: .
CDR3 protein: CASSEAVVAGGYNEQFF
CDR3 DNA: TGTGCCAGCAGTGAAGCCGTGGTAGCGGGAGGGTACAATGAGCAGTTCTTC

D gene: .
J gene: TRBJ2-1
V gene: TRBV4-1
clone size: .
CDR3 protein: CASSQAPISYNEQFF
CDR3 DNA: TGCGCCAGCAGCCAGGCCCCCATCTCCTACAATGAGCAGTTCTTC

D gene: .
J gene: TRBJ2-7
V gene: TRBV9
clone size: few
CDR3 protein: CASSVGQGPYEQYF
CDR3 DNA: TGTGCCAGCAGCGTGGGGCAGGGCCCCTACGAGCAGTACTTC

D gene: .
J gene: TRBJ1-3
V gene: TRBV6-5
clone size: .
CDR3 protein: CASSYSGEKGNTIYF
CDR3 DNA: TGTGCCAGCAGTTACTCGGGAGAGAAAGGAAACACCATATATTTT

D gene: .
J gene: TRBJ2-3
V gene: TRBV2
clone size: .
CDR3 protein: CASSDGSSTDTQYF
CDR3 DNA: TGTGCCAGCAGTGACGGGAGTAGCACAGATACGCAGTATTTT

D gene: TRBD2
J gene: TRBJ2-1
V gene: TRBV28
clone size: .
CDR3 protein: CAGSGPSGYNEQFF
CDR3 DNA: TGTGCCGGAAGCGGGCCTAGCGGCTACAATGAGCAGTTCTTC

D gene: TRBD1
J gene: TRBJ2-7
V gene: TRBV6-5
clone size: .
CDR3 protein: CASRGQGRSYEQYF
CDR3 DNA: TGTGCCAGCAGAGGACAGGGTCGCTCCTACGAGCAGTACTTC